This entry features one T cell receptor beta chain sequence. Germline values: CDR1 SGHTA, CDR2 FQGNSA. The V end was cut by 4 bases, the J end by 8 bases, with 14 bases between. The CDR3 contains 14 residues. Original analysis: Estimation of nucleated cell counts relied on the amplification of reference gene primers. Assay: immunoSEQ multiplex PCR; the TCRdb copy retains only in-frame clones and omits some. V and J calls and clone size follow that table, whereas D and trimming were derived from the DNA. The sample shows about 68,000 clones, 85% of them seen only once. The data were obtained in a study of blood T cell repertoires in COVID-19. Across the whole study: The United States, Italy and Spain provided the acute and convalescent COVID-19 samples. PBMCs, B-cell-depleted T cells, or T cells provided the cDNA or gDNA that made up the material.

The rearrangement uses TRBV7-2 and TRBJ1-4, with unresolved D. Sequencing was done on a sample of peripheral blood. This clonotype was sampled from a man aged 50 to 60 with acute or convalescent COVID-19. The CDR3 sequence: CASSSQSGKEKLFF. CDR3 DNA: TGTGCCAGCAGCTCCCAGTCGGGGAAAGAAAAACTGTTTTTT.